A single sample gave rise to the 23 T cell receptor beta chains below, sequenced in a study of T cell responses to AZD1222 COVID-19 vaccine. Profiling relied on immunoSEQ multiplex PCR, and the TCRdb table lists in-frame clones only, not all of them. Of over 150,000 clones in the sample, approximately 90% were seen once. The sequencing used peripheral blood, collected on day 0 of MenACWY control vaccination. These receptors all come from an adult in good health.

The chain combines TRBV24-1 with TRBJ2-1; possibly TRBD1 for D (5 bases). The CDR3 contains 16 residues. V shed 1 base and J shed 7 bases, with 16 bases lying between them. In germline, CDR1 is KGHDR, CDR2 SFDVKD. The CDR3 DNA sequence: TGTGCCACCAGTGATTTTGGCGCCAGGGAATTGAATGAGCAGTTCTTC. This sequence encodes CATSDFGARELNEQFF.

This sequence joins TRBV9 and TRBJ1-2; the D gene is possibly TRBD1 (5 bases). CDR1 and CDR2 (germline): SGDLS, YYNGEE. V was cut by 1 base and J by 4 bases, with 8 bases left in between. This CDR3 contains 13 residues. The CDR3 spells CASSVQGGYGYTF. The CDR3 DNA sequence: TGTGCCAGCAGCGTACAGGGCGGCTATGGCTACACCTTC.

The gene calls are TRBV4-2 and TRBJ1-2; 7 bases are shared with TRBD1. The CDR3 has 14 amino acids. CDR1 and CDR2 (germline): LGHNA, YNFKEQ. V lost 4 bases and J lost 2; bases outside the gene matches: 4. The CDR3: CASSPGTANYGYTF. The CDR3 nucleotides read TGTGCCAGCAGCCCCGGGACAGCGAACTATGGCTACACCTTC.

The rearrangement uses TRBV5-1 and TRBJ1-1; no reliable D call. Germline CDR1 and CDR2: SGHRS and YFSETQ. Trimming took off 2 bases at V and 1 base at J, with 9 bases between the two ends. CDR3 size: 14 residues. The CDR3 region is CASSFGRQNTEAFF. For the CDR3, the DNA is TGCGCCAGCAGCTTCGGCAGACAGAACACTGAAGCTTTCTTT.

The chain recombines TRBV7-2 with TRBJ2-1; 7 bases are shared with TRBD2. This CDR3 spans 18 amino acids. The junction had 12 bases not matched to a gene; V was cut back by 0 bases and J by 4 bases. Germline V CDR1 and CDR2: SGHTA, FQGNSA. The CDR3 DNA reads TGTGCCAGCAGCTTAGCGCGCGGGGGTCCAGGCTCATACAATGAGCAGTTCTTC. Its translation: CASSLARGGPGSYNEQFF.

The chain uses TRBV27 and TRBJ2-1; no definite D call. Germline-derived CDR1 and CDR2 are MNHEY and SMNVEV (reference sequence). V lost 8 bases to trimming and J lost 0 bases, with 20 bases between them. The CDR3 covers 17 residues. In DNA form, the CDR3 reads TGTGCCAGCCATCATAAGGCAAGCAATGTCTCCTACAATGAGCAGTTCTTC. Translation: CASHHKASNVSYNEQFF.

V is TRBV6-5 and J is TRBJ1-3; a possible D gene is TRBD1 (6 bases). The V end was cut by 1 base, the J end by 3 bases, with 13 bases between. This CDR3 spans 16 amino acids. Germline CDR1 and CDR2: MNHEY and SVGAGI. The DNA of the CDR3 is TGTGCCAGCAGTTACTTACCGGGGGCGGTTGGAAACACCATATATTTT. Its translation is CASSYLPGAVGNTIYF.

The chain has TRBV2 and TRBJ1-2; possibly TRBD1 for D (5 bases). The germline CDR1 and CDR2 sequences are SNHLY and FYNNEI. The CDR3 is made up of 14 amino acids. Trimming left V 10 bases short and J 2 bases short, with 17 bases between. CDR3 sequence (DNA): TGTGCCATCCCCCTAAAGGGGAAAAACTATGGCTACACCTTC. Amino acids: CAIPLKGKNYGYTF.

This chain uses TRBV4-3 with TRBJ2-6; D not resolved. V lost 0 bases, J lost 2 bases, and 8 bases lay in between. Germline assignment: CDR1 LGHNA and CDR2 YSLEER. The CDR3 loop spans 16 amino acids. The CDR3 DNA follows: TGCGCCAGCAGCCAAGATGGGGTCGCTGGGGCCAACGTCCTGACTTTC. It yields the protein CASSQDGVAGANVLTF.

V and J are TRBV18 and TRBJ2-1; D possibly corresponds to TRBD1 (5 bases). Germline V gene sequence: CDR1 KGHSH, CDR2 LQKENI. The V and J ends lost 3 bases and 8 bases respectively, with 20 bases between them. The CDR3 loop spans 16 amino acids. The CDR3 loop is CASSPSVAQGSDEQFF. The CDR3 DNA sequence: TGTGCCAGCTCACCGTCGGTGGCCCAGGGTTCCGATGAGCAGTTCTTC.

CDR3 residues: CAVPEKGSNEQFF. The CDR3 bases are TGTGCAGTGCCGGAGAAAGGAAGCAATGAGCAGTTCTTC. V usage is TRBV28 and J usage is TRBJ2-1; D remains unclear. Germline V CDR1 and CDR2: MDHEN, SYDVKM. This CDR3 contains 13 residues. The entire variable domain, with the rest obtained from reference TRBV28 and TRBJ2-1, is as follows: DVKVTQSSRYLVKRTGEKVFLECVQDMDHENMFWYRQDPGLGLRLIYFSYDVKMKEKGDIPEGYSVSREKKERFSLILESASTNQTSMYLCAVPEKGSNEQFFGPGTRLTVL.

This chain uses TRBV2 with TRBJ1-6, with 7 positions matching TRBD1. J lost 10 bases, V lost 7 bases, and 10 bases had no gene match. The germline CDR1 and CDR2 sequences are SNHLY and FYNNEI. The CDR3 is 14 residues long. CDR3 nucleotide sequence: TGTGCCAGCATCTTTACAGGGGTCGGGTCACCCCTCCACTTT. This gives the protein CASIFTGVGSPLHF.

The rearrangement joins TRBV19 to TRBJ1-5; 10 bases are shared with TRBD1. V shed 3 bases, J shed 7 bases, and the junction held 9 bases outside the gene matches. The CDR3 is 16 amino acids. CDR1 is LNHDA, CDR2 SQIVND, per germline (reference sequence). The CDR3, as DNA: TGTGCCAGTAGTATTTCTGACAGGGGGCAGAGGCAGCCCCAGCATTTT. It encodes CASSISDRGQRQPQHF.

This clone was recorded once. The chain joins TRBV28 to TRBJ1-5, with D maybe TRBD1 (5 bases). From germline, CDR1 is MDHEN and CDR2 SYDVKM. This CDR3 contains 13 residues. Trimming cost V 8 bases and J 10 bases, with 18 bases left between them. The DNA of the CDR3 is TGTGCCAGCGGATCGACAGCCTTGGTTCCCCAGCATTTT. It specifies CASGSTALVPQHF. The variable domain in full, with the rest retrieved from reference TRBV28 and TRBJ1-5, is DVKVTQSSRYLVKRTGEKVFLECVQDMDHENMFWYRQDPGLGLRLIYFSYDVKMKEKGDIPEGYSVSREKKERFSLILESASTNQTSMYLCASGSTALVPQHFGDGTRLSIL.

This rearrangement joins TRBV10-3 to TRBJ2-7; weak D call: TRBD1 (7 bases). With 8 bases removed from V and 7 bases from J, the gap between germline ends came to 21 bases. This CDR3 contains 14 residues. Germline lookup yields CDR1 ENHRY and CDR2 SYGVKD. CDR3 protein: CAIPRQGGNIEQYF. Here the CDR3 DNA reads TGTGCCATCCCCAGACAGGGAGGTAATATTGAGCAGTACTTC.

This chain uses TRBV5-1 with TRBJ1-5; D not resolved. V lost 4 bases and J lost 9, with 17 bases in between. The CDR3 consists of 14 residues. Germline-derived CDR1 and CDR2 are SGHRS and YFSETQ. CDR3 in amino acids: CASSPEANWGPQHF. In DNA, the CDR3 is TGCGCCAGCAGCCCCGAGGCGAATTGGGGGCCCCAGCATTTT.

The chain has TRBV6-6 and TRBJ1-1; D remains ambiguous. The germline V and J ends were trimmed by 2 bases and 2 bases, with 3 bases remaining between them. The germline V gene encodes CDR1 MNHNY and CDR2 SVGAGI (reference sequence). The CDR3 loop spans 12 amino acids. The CDR3 region is CASSYRNTEAFF. The CDR3 nucleotides are TGTGCCAGCAGTTACAGAAACACTGAAGCTTTCTTT.

V gene TRBV5-1 combines with J gene TRBJ2-3; tentatively, D is TRBD1 (6 bases). CDR3 length equals 14 residues. The V gene's germline CDR1 is SGHRS and CDR2 YFSETQ. Trimming cost V 2 bases and J 4 bases, with 11 bases left between them. The CDR3 here is CASSFQGRADTQYF. DNA for the CDR3: TGCGCCAGCAGCTTCCAGGGGCGGGCAGATACGCAGTATTTT.

The chain carries TRBV11-1 and TRBJ2-1; 8 nucleotides line up with TRBD2. The CDR3 consists of 14 residues. Germline values: CDR1 SGHAT, CDR2 FQDESV (reference sequence). V was pared by 10 bases and J by 9 bases, with 14 bases of the junction left unmatched. CDR3 region: CAIRAAGGGAEQFF. CDR3 sequence (DNA): TGTGCCATCCGAGCGGCGGGAGGAGGGGCTGAGCAGTTCTTC.

The chain is built from TRBV30 and TRBJ1-3; D gene unclear. Germline loops: CDR1 GTSNPN, CDR2 SVGIG (reference sequence). CDR3 length equals 14 residues. Trimming cost V 4 bases and J 0 bases, with 10 bases left between them. The CDR3 loop reads CAWKLGSSGNTIYF. CDR3 in DNA: TGTGCCTGGAAATTGGGCAGCTCTGGAAACACCATATATTTT.

This sequence joins TRBV11-3 and TRBJ2-1; possible D gene TRBD2, 5 bases. The germline V gene has CDR1 SGHNT and CDR2 YENEEA. The V end was cut by 4 bases, the J end by 7 bases, with 20 bases between. The CDR3 runs 16 residues. CDR3 nucleotide sequence: TGTGCCAGCAGCTCAAGCTCTGGGAGTCCTTGGAATGAGCAGTTCTTC. Its translation: CASSSSSGSPWNEQFF.

V gene TRBV5-1 combines with J gene TRBJ1-5; TRBD1 matches at 8 bases. Germline V gene sequence: CDR1 SGHRS, CDR2 YFSETQ. The CDR3 loop spans 15 amino acids. The ends lost 0 bases at V and 6 bases at J; junction bases unmatched: 5. The CDR3 coding sequence is TGCGCCAGCAGCTTGGGGCAGGGGGCGAGTCAGCCCCAGCATTTT. Translating it yields CASSLGQGASQPQHF. The whole variable domain, filled in from reference TRBV5-1 and TRBJ1-5, reads KAGVTQTPRYLIKTRGQQVTLSCSPISGHRSVSWYQQTPGQGLQFLFEYFSETQRNKGNFPGRFSGRQFSNSRSEMNVSTLELGDSALYLCASSLGQGASQPQHFGDGTRLSIL.

V and J are TRBV27 and TRBJ2-2; 7 nucleotides match TRBD2. CDR1 is MNHEY and CDR2 is SMNVEV in the germline V gene (reference sequence). V was pared by 11 bases and J by 6 bases, with 3 bases of the junction left unmatched. The CDR3 totals 11 residues. This chain's CDR3 is CACAGAGELFF. The CDR3 DNA follows: TGTGCCTGCGCGGGAGCCGGGGAGCTGTTTTTT.